This T cell receptor beta chain was captured in a study of shared clonotypes between healthy human individuals. Germline V gives CDR1 KGHSH, CDR2 LQKENI. The CDR3 is made up of 14 amino acids. J was trimmed by 1 base and V by 3 bases; bases with no gene match: 1. This clone has a single count. Original analysis: Filtering differed, since immunoSEQ gave only junction sequences and no quality scores. The assay was immunoSEQ multiplex PCR, and TCRdb's table has in-frame clones only and misses some. That table gives V, J and clone size, and the DNA gave D and trimming. The sample records about 490,000 clones, about 79% being singletons. All donors qualified as healthy HIV-negative adults and had experienced no recent acute infections or vaccinations.

This clonotype was obtained from a woman in her thirties or forties in good health. Some clones in this sample may be carry-over from other donors' samples. V usage is TRBV18 and J usage is TRBJ2-5; 8 bases agree with TRBD1. Material: PBMCs. The CDR3 reads CASSPGTGQETQYF. CDR3 in DNA: TGTGCCAGCTCACCCGGGACAGGCCAAGAGACCCAGTACTTC.